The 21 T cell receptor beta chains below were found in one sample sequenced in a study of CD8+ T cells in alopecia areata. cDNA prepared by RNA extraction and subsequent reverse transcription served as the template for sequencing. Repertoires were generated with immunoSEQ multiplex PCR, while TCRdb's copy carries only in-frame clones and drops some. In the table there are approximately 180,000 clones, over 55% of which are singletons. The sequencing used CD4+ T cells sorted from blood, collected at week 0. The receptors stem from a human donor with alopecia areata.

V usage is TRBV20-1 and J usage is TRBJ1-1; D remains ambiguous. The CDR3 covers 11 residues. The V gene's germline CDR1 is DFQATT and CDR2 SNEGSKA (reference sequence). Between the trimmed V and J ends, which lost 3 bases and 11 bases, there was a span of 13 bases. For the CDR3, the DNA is TGCAGTGCTAGCGAGCGAGGTTCGGCTTTCTTT. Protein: CSASERGSAFF.

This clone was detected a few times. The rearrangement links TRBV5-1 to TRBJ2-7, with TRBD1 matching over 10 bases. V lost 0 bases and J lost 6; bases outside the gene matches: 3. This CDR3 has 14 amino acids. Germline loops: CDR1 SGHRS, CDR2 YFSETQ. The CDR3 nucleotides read TGCGCCAGCAGCTTGGACGGACAGGGGGGCGAGCAGTACTTC. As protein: CASSLDGQGGEQYF.

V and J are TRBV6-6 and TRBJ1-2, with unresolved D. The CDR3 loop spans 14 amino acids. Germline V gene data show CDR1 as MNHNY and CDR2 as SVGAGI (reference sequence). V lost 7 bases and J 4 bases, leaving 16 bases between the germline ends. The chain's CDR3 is CASTGTVWGYGYTF. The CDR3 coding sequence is TGTGCCAGCACGGGTACAGTGTGGGGCTATGGCTACACCTTC.

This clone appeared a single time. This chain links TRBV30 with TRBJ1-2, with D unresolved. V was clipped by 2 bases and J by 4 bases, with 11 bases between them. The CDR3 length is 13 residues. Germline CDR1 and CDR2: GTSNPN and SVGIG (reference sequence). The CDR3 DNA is TGTGCCTGGAGTCCTCCGGGGAGCTATGGCTACACCTTC. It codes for CAWSPPGSYGYTF.

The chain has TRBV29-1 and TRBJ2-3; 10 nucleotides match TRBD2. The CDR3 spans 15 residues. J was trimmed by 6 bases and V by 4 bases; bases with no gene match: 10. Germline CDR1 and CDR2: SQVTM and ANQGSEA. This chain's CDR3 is CSVAGFSGGLDTQYF. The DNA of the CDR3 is TGCAGCGTTGCGGGGTTTAGCGGGGGGTTGGATACGCAGTATTTT.

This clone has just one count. DNA for the CDR3: TGTGCCAGCAGCTCTTTGGGGACAGGGAACAATGAGCAGTTCTTC. Translation gives CASSSLGTGNNEQFF. The rearrangement joins TRBV6-5 to TRBJ2-1; 9 nucleotides align to TRBD1. Germline V gives CDR1 MNHEY, CDR2 SVGAGI. V lost 6 bases, J lost 5 bases, and 8 bases stayed unmatched. The CDR3 spans 15 residues.

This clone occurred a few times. CDR3 nucleotide sequence: TGTGCCACCAGCAGAGTCCGAGGGAACACTGAAGCTTTCTTT. This encodes CATSRVRGNTEAFF. The chain recombines TRBV15 with TRBJ1-1; no clear D gene. With 1 base removed from V and 1 base from J, the gap between germline ends came to 7 bases. CDR3 length: 14 residues. Germline-derived CDR1 and CDR2 are LNHNV and YYDKDF (reference sequence).

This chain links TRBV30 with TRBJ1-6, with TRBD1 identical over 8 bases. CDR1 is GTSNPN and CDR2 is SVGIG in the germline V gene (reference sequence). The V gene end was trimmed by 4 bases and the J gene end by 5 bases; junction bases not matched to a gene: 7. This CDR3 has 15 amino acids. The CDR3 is CAWTPDRVDNSPLHF. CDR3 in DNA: TGTGCCTGGACCCCGGACAGGGTGGATAATTCACCCCTCCACTTT.

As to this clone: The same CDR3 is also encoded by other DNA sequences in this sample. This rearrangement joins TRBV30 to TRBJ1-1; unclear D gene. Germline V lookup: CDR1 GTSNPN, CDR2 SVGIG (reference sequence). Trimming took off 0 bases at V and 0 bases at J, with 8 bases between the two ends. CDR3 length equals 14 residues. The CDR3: CAWSVWGVNTEAFF. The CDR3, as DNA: TGTGCCTGGAGTGTTTGGGGAGTGAACACTGAAGCTTTCTTT.

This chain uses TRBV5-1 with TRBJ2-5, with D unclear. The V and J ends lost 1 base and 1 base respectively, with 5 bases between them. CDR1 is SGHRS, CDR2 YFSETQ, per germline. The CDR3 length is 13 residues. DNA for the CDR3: TGCGCCAGCAGCTTGCAAGCCCAAGAGACCCAGTACTTC. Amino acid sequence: CASSLQAQETQYF.

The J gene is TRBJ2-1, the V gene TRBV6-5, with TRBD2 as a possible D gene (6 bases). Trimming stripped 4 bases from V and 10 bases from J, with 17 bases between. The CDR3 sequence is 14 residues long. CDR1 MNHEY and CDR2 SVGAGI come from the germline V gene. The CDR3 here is CASSSGTQGGEQFF. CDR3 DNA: TGTGCCAGCAGTTCCGGGACTCAGGGCGGGGAGCAGTTCTTC.

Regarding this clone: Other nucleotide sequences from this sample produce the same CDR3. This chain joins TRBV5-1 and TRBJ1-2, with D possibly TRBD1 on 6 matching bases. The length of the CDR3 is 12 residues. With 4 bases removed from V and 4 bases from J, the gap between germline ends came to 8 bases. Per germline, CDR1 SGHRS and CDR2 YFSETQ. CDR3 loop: CASSLDSYGYTF. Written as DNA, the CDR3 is TGCGCCAGCAGCCTGGACAGCTATGGCTACACCTTC.

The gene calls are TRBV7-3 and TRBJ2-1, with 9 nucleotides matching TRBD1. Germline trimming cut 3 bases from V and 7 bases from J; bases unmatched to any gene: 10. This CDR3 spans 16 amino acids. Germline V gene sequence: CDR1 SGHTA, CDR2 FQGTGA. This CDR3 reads CASSFTTGGGRNEQFF. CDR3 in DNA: TGTGCCAGCAGCTTCACTACAGGGGGCGGCAGGAATGAGCAGTTCTTC.

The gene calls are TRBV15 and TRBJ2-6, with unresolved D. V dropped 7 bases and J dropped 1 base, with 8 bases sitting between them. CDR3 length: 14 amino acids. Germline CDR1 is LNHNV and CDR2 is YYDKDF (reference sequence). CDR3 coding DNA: TGTGCCACCACCAAAGCGTCTGGGGCCAACGTCCTGACTTTC. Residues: CATTKASGANVLTF.

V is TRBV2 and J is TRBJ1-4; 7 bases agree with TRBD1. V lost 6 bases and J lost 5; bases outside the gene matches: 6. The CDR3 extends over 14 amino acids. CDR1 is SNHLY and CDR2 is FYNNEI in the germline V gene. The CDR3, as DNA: TGTGCCAGCAGCGCGGGACAGAGAAATGAAAAACTGTTTTTT. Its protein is CASSAGQRNEKLFF.

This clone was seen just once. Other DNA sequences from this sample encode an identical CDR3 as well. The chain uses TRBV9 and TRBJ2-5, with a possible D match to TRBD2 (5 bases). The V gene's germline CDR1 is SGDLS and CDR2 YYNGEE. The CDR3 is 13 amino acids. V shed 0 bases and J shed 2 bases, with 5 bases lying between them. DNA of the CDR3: TGTGCCAGCAGCGTAGGCGGGCAAGAGACCCAGTACTTC. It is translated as CASSVGGQETQYF.

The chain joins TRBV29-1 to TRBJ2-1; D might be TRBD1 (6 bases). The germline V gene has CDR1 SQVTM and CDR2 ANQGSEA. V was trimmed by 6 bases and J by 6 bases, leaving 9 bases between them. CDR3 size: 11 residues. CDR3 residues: CSVDSPNEQFF. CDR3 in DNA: TGCAGCGTGGACAGTCCCAATGAGCAGTTCTTC.

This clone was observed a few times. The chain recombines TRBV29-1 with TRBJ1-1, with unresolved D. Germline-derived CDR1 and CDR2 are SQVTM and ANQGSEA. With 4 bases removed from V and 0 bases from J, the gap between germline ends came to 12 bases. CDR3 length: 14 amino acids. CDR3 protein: CSVVKLAMNTEAFF. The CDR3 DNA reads TGCAGCGTTGTAAAGCTGGCTATGAACACTGAAGCTTTCTTT. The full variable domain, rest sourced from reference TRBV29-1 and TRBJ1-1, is SAVISQKPSRDICQRGTSLTIQCQVDSQVTMMFWYRQQPGQSLTLIATANQGSEATYESGFVIDKFPISRPNLTFSTLTVSNMSPEDSSIYLCSVVKLAMNTEAFFGQGTRLTVV.

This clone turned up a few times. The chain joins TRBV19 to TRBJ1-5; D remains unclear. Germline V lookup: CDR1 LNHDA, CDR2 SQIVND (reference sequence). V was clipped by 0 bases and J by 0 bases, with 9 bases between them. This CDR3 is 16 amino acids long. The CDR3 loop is CASSIDWANSNQPQHF. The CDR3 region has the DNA TGTGCCAGTAGTATAGATTGGGCCAATAGCAATCAGCCCCAGCATTTT.

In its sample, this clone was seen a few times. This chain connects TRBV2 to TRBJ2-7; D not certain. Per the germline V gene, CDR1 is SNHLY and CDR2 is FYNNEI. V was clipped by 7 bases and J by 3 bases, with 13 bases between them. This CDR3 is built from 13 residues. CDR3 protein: CASIQDGFYEQYF. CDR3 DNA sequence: TGTGCCAGCATCCAGGACGGATTCTACGAGCAGTACTTC. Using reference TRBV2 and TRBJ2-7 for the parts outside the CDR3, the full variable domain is EPEVTQTPSHQVTQMGQEVILRCVPISNHLYFYWYRQILGQKVEFLVSFYNNEISEKSEIFDDQFSVERPDGSNFTLKIRSTKLEDSAMYFCASIQDGFYEQYFGPGTRLTVT.

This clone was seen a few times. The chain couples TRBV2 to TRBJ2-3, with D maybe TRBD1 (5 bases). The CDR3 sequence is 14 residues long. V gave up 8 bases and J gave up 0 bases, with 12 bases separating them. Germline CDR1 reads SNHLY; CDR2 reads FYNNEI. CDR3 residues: CASVKGLSTDTQYF. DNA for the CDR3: TGTGCCAGCGTGAAGGGGTTAAGCACAGATACGCAGTATTTT.